Shown below are 21 T cell receptor beta chains from a single sample sequenced in a study of CD8+ T cells in alopecia areata. TCR sequencing used cDNA made by reverse transcription of extracted RNA. Generated by immunoSEQ multiplex PCR, the TCRdb table keeps only in-frame clones and is missing some. Among some 190,000 clones listed, less than 65% were seen once. Treatment defined: oral pan-JAK inhibitor, 5-10 mg twice daily. The sample was CD4+ T cells sorted from blood, taken at week 24, from a patient treated with tofacitinib. The receptor set was obtained from a human donor with alopecia areata.

V is TRBV29-1 and J is TRBJ2-3, with 8 nucleotides matching TRBD1. The CDR3 sequence is 14 residues long. Germline CDR1 is SQVTM and CDR2 is ANQGSEA. V trimming: 4 bases; J trimming: 7 bases; junction bases outside the gene matches: 10. CDR3 protein: CSVARQGAVNTQYF. CDR3 coding DNA: TGCAGCGTTGCCCGGCAGGGGGCGGTTAATACGCAGTATTTT.

The J gene is TRBJ1-1, the V gene TRBV29-1, with D possibly matching TRBD1 (5 bases). V was cut by 7 bases and J by 4 bases, with 13 bases left in between. Germline V gene data show CDR1 as SQVTM and CDR2 as ANQGSEA. The CDR3 runs 12 residues. The CDR3 loop is CSAGEGTTEAFF. Here the CDR3 DNA reads TGCAGCGCCGGCGAGGGGACCACTGAAGCTTTCTTT.

This clone was seen a handful of times. J is TRBJ2-7 and V is TRBV27; no definite D call. V shed 6 bases and J shed 3 bases, with 21 bases lying between them. CDR1 is MNHEY, CDR2 SMNVEV, per germline (reference sequence). CDR3 length equals 16 residues. The CDR3 DNA sequence: TGTGCCAGCAGCTCACTCTCGGAACCAAAGAACTACGAGCAGTACTTC. This sequence encodes CASSSLSEPKNYEQYF.

The chain employs TRBV30 and TRBJ1-6; D is ambiguous. Trimming left V 2 bases short and J 4 bases short, with 6 bases between. Germline values: CDR1 GTSNPN, CDR2 SVGIG (reference sequence). The CDR3 sequence is 13 residues long. Here the CDR3 reads CAWSRPYNSPLHF. The CDR3 coding sequence is TGTGCCTGGAGTAGGCCGTATAATTCACCCCTCCACTTT.

This chain joins TRBV30 and TRBJ1-1, with TRBD1 as a possible D gene (5 bases). There are 17 residues in the CDR3. Trimming pared 2 bases from V and 2 bases from J, leaving 21 bases between. CDR1 and CDR2 (germline): GTSNPN, SVGIG (reference sequence). The CDR3 DNA sequence: TGTGCCTGGAGTATCACGGGGGAAGGCGTCTCCAACACTGAAGCTTTCTTT. Protein: CAWSITGEGVSNTEAFF. The full variable domain, its missing parts supplied by reference TRBV30 and TRBJ1-1, is SQTIHQWPATLVQPVGSPLSLECTVEGTSNPNLYWYRQAAGRGLQLLFYSVGIGQISSEVPQNLSASRPQDRQFILSSKKLLLSDSGFYLCAWSITGEGVSNTEAFFGQGTRLTVV.

Many counts were recorded for this clone. This chain links TRBV7-2 with TRBJ2-1; a weak D match, TRBD1 (7 bases). Trimming removed 4 bases from V and 0 bases from J, with 22 bases in between. The CDR3 sequence is 19 residues long. Germline V gene data show CDR1 as SGHTA and CDR2 as FQGNSA. CDR3 nucleotide sequence: TGTGCCAGCAGCTCCCCTGGATGGGCAGGGGGGAGCTCCTACAATGAGCAGTTCTTC. Its protein is CASSSPGWAGGSSYNEQFF.

V and J are TRBV7-2 and TRBJ1-2; D gene ambiguous. The CDR3 totals 12 residues. Germline values: CDR1 SGHTA, CDR2 FQGNSA. Trimming took 2 bases from V and 6 from J, leaving 7 bases between them. CDR3 sequence: CASSLYGDGYTF. The CDR3 DNA sequence: TGTGCCAGCAGCTTATATGGGGATGGCTACACCTTC.

This clone showed up just once. J is TRBJ1-2 and V is TRBV4-3; 7 nucleotides line up with TRBD1. This CDR3 contains 15 residues. The V segment lost 0 bases and the J segment 2 bases; nucleotides outside the gene matches: 3. CDR1 and CDR2 (germline): LGHNA, YSLEER. CDR3 sequence (DNA): TGCGCCAGCAGCCAAGAACCAGGGGGAAACTATGGCTACACCTTC. Amino acids: CASSQEPGGNYGYTF.

The chain couples TRBV18 to TRBJ2-3; D perhaps matches TRBD2 (6 bases). Trimming removed 1 base from V and 0 bases from J, with 8 bases in between. In germline, CDR1 is KGHSH, CDR2 LQKENI. This CDR3 is built from 15 residues. The CDR3, as DNA: TGTGCCAGCTCACCACTAGCGGCTAGCACAGATACGCAGTATTTT. Translation gives CASSPLAASTDTQYF.

The J gene is TRBJ1-1, the V gene TRBV9; TRBD1 aligns across 10 bases. V was clipped by 5 bases and J by 1 base; unmatched bases: 11. The germline gives CDR1 SGDLS, CDR2 YYNGEE. The CDR3 loop spans 17 amino acids. The CDR3 here is CASRNPGQGPSNTEAFF. DNA for the CDR3: TGTGCCAGCAGGAATCCGGGACAGGGGCCTTCGAACACTGAAGCTTTCTTT. The entire variable domain, with the rest obtained from reference TRBV9 and TRBJ1-1, is as follows: DSGVTQTPKHLITATGQRVTLRCSPRSGDLSVYWYQQSLDQGLQFLIQYYNGEERAKGNILERFSAQQFPDLHSELNLSSLELGDSALYFCASRNPGQGPSNTEAFFGQGTRLTVV.

The rearrangement joins TRBV4-3 to TRBJ1-6; 7 bases align to TRBD1. J was trimmed by 6 bases and V by 4 bases; bases with no gene match: 6. There are 15 residues in the CDR3. Germline V gene sequence: CDR1 LGHNA, CDR2 YSLEER. The CDR3 region has the DNA TGCGCCAGCAGCCTGACACAGGGGAGTAATTCACCCCTCCACTTT. As protein: CASSLTQGSNSPLHF.

V is TRBV7-8 and J is TRBJ2-1, with unresolved D. V was cut by 3 bases and J by 0 bases, with 12 bases left in between. CDR1 and CDR2 from the germline V gene are SGHVS and FQNEAQ. CDR3 length equals 16 residues. The CDR3: CASSFDHLASYNEQFF. The DNA of the CDR3 is TGTGCCAGCAGCTTCGATCACCTGGCCTCCTACAATGAGCAGTTCTTC.

This sequence joins TRBV29-1 and TRBJ1-1; 9 bases map to TRBD1. The CDR3 is 15 residues long. Germline V gene sequence: CDR1 SQVTM, CDR2 ANQGSEA. With V trimmed by 6 bases and J by 7 bases, 15 bases remained unmatched. In nucleotides, the CDR3 is TGCAGCGTAGATACCGGGACAGGGCGATCTATTGAAGCTTTCTTT. This gives the protein CSVDTGTGRSIEAFF.

The gene calls are TRBV30 and TRBJ2-1, with D hard to call. V shed 2 bases and J shed 9 bases, with 11 bases lying between them. Per the germline V gene, CDR1 is GTSNPN and CDR2 is SVGIG (reference sequence). There are 12 residues in the CDR3. This CDR3 is CAWSLYSREQFF. The CDR3 coding sequence is TGTGCCTGGAGTTTGTACAGCCGTGAGCAGTTCTTC. The whole variable domain, filled in from reference TRBV30 and TRBJ2-1, reads SQTIHQWPATLVQPVGSPLSLECTVEGTSNPNLYWYRQAAGRGLQLLFYSVGIGQISSEVPQNLSASRPQDRQFILSSKKLLLSDSGFYLCAWSLYSREQFFGPGTRLTVL.

V is TRBV7-2 and J is TRBJ2-7; no clear D. This CDR3 has 13 amino acids. The germline V gene has CDR1 SGHTA and CDR2 FQGNSA. The V gene lost 2 bases and the J gene lost 4 bases, with 9 bases spanning the gap. DNA of the CDR3: TGTGCCAGCAGCTTACTGAGAGAGTACGAGCAGTACTTC. Translated: CASSLLREYEQYF.

The rearrangement links TRBV6-1 to TRBJ2-7; 7 bases are shared with TRBD1. V lost 5 bases and J lost 6; bases outside the gene matches: 10. The CDR3 totals 14 residues. CDR1 and CDR2 (germline): MNHNS, SASEGT. In DNA, the CDR3 is TGTGCCAGCAGTAGACAGGGTAGGGGTGTCGAGCAGTACTTC. Its protein product is CASSRQGRGVEQYF.

This chain uses TRBV29-1 with TRBJ2-3; no clear D. CDR3 length equals 14 residues. Germline lookup yields CDR1 SQVTM and CDR2 ANQGSEA. V lost 3 bases and J lost 0, with 10 bases in between. The CDR3 is CSVEGLGSTDTQYF. The DNA for the CDR3 is TGCAGCGTTGAGGGGTTGGGCAGCACAGATACGCAGTATTTT.

The sample holds a few counts of this clone. This chain uses TRBV2 with TRBJ2-4, with D possibly TRBD1 on 6 matching bases. The V end was cut by 6 bases, the J end by 6 bases, with 15 bases between. CDR3 length: 14 residues. Germline CDR1 reads SNHLY; CDR2 reads FYNNEI. This chain's CDR3 is CASSTTGTINIQYF. For the CDR3, the DNA is TGTGCCAGCAGCACTACCGGGACAATAAACATTCAGTACTTC.

This chain uses TRBV4-1 with TRBJ2-7; D not resolved. The CDR3 is 16 residues long. Per germline, CDR1 MGHRA and CDR2 YSYEKL. V was clipped by 4 bases and J by 1 base, with 17 bases between them. As DNA, the CDR3 is TGCGCCAGCAGCCCCCCGGACGGCTGCAGATCCTACGAGCAGTACTTC. It translates to CASSPPDGCRSYEQYF.

The rearrangement links TRBV29-1 to TRBJ2-5; tentatively, D is TRBD2 (5 bases). Trimming cost V 7 bases and J 2 bases, with 8 bases left between them. This CDR3 has 11 amino acids. From germline, CDR1 is SQVTM and CDR2 ANQGSEA. CDR3 nucleotides: TGCAGCGCTAGCTATCAAGAGACCCAGTACTTC. Its protein is CSASYQETQYF.

CDR3 sequence reads: CASSLDEADLSTQYF. The CDR3 DNA sequence: TGCGCCAGCAGCTTGGATGAGGCGGACTTGAGTACGCAGTATTTT. The genes are TRBV5-1 and TRBJ2-3; TRBD2 might be the D (5 bases). Germline V lookup: CDR1 SGHRS, CDR2 YFSETQ. This CDR3 is 15 amino acids long. V shed 0 bases and J shed 8 bases, with 16 bases lying between them.